This TCR beta chain is drawn from a study of CD8+ T cells in alopecia areata. Study-wide results and caveats: In scalp samples, resident alphabeta T cells of normal skin are also sequenced.

This clone has more than one count but fewer than ten. What it recognizes is unknown. V lost 2 bases and J lost 0, with 7 bases in between. CDR1 is SQVTM and CDR2 is ANQGSEA in the germline V gene. The CDR3 contains 13 residues. Following RNA extraction, reverse transcription yielded cDNA that acted as the sequencing template. Produced via immunoSEQ multiplex PCR; TCRdb's table is partial and in-frame only. The sample has 110,000 to 150,000 clones, about 60% seen once. As part of sample collection, lesional scalp punch biopsies and peripheral blood were taken from alopecia areata patients. Isolation of CD4+ and CD8+ T cells from PBMCs was achieved by sorting.

The receptor was isolated from a human donor with alopecia areata. V is TRBV29-1 and J is TRBJ1-1; D is unresolved. Source: CD4+ T cells sorted from blood, taken at week 0. CDR3 amino acids: CSVETALNTEAFF. CDR3 in DNA: TGCAGCGTTGAAACAGCTCTGAACACTGAAGCTTTCTTT.